This T cell receptor (beta chain) is from a study of T cell responses to AZD1222 COVID-19 vaccine. Study information: Analysis merged second doses at about 4 or about 12 weeks.

Comments on this clone: Its antigen is as yet unknown.

TCRdb keeps only in-frame clones here, not all; method: immunoSEQ multiplex PCR. The sample comprises more than 100,000 clones, roughly 89% of which are singletons, and approximately 8.4% rests with the top ten. Whole-study findings and limits: The span of vaccine-associated CD4 TCRs extended across spike, with dominance at 160-218 and 743-854. When two AZD1222 doses had been given, Spike-specific TCR breadth and depth rose.

The TCR comes from an adult in good health. This specimen consisted of peripheral blood, obtained on day 0 of AZD1222 vaccination.

Here the CDR3 reads CASSLGSADTQYF. The CDR3, as DNA: TGTGCCAGCAGCTTAGGTTCGGCAGATACGCAGTATTTT. V and J are TRBV7-9 and TRBJ2-3; no firm D call. The CDR3 totals 13 residues. Germline CDR1 is SEHNR and CDR2 is FQNEAQ (reference sequence). Trimming pared 1 base from V and 4 bases from J, leaving 6 bases between.